The 15 T cell receptor beta chains listed next were all sequenced from one sample in a study of blood T cell repertoires in COVID-19. Some clones are missing from TCRdb's copy, which holds only in-frame ones; the method was immunoSEQ multiplex PCR. The sample has under 300,000 clones; more than 80% are singletons. Source material: peripheral blood. The receptors derive from a human donor in a cohort sampled during active COVID-19.

The DNA of the CDR3 is TGCGCCAGCAGCACAGGGCTCGGCAGCAATCAGCCCCAGCATTTT. As protein: CASSTGLGSNQPQHF. The gene calls are TRBV4-1 and TRBJ1-5; possible D gene TRBD1, 6 bases. Germline-derived CDR1 and CDR2 are MGHRA and YSYEKL. The CDR3 spans 15 residues. V lost 5 bases and J lost 1, with 12 bases in between.

The chain links TRBV5-6 to TRBJ2-3, with D tentatively TRBD2 (6 bases). V lost 3 bases and J 1 base, leaving 18 bases between the germline ends. The germline V gene encodes CDR1 SGHDT and CDR2 YYEEEE. The CDR3 loop spans 17 amino acids. The CDR3 DNA reads as TGTGCCAGCAGCTGGGACTTTTGGCGTGGAGGCACAGATACGCAGTATTTT. Its translation: CASSWDFWRGGTDTQYF.

This clone showed up just a few times. The V gene is TRBV2, the J gene TRBJ2-3, with a weak D call TRBD1 (6 bases). This CDR3 is 15 amino acids long. Germline CDR1 SNHLY, CDR2 FYNNEI. Trimming stripped 3 bases from V and 0 bases from J, with 10 bases between. DNA of the CDR3: TGTGCCAGCAGTGATCAGGGGTCTAGCACAGATACGCAGTATTTT. Translating gives CASSDQGSSTDTQYF.

The genes are TRBV30 and TRBJ2-3; TRBD2 might be the D (7 bases). The V end lost 0 bases, the J end lost 4 bases, and 11 bases lay between the germline ends. CDR3 size: 14 residues. Per germline, CDR1 GTSNPN and CDR2 SVGIG (reference sequence). DNA for the CDR3: TGTGCCTGGAGTGTTAGGGGGGGGCCAGATACGCAGTATTTT. This encodes CAWSVRGGPDTQYF.

This clone appeared a few times. The rearrangement links TRBV18 to TRBJ2-2; D unresolved. V shed 2 bases and J shed 7 bases, with 8 bases lying between them. Germline loops: CDR1 KGHSH, CDR2 LQKENI. This CDR3 is 13 amino acids long. CDR3 sequence: CASSPIEDGELFF. The CDR3 bases are TGTGCCAGCTCACCAATTGAGGACGGGGAGCTGTTTTTT.

About this clone: Other DNA sequences from this sample encode an identical CDR3 as well. DNA of the CDR3: TGTGCCAGCAGTGAGGCTACAGGGGGGAGCACTGAAGCTTTCTTT. It codes for CASSEATGGSTEAFF. The rearrangement joins TRBV6-1 to TRBJ1-1, with 8 bases aligning to TRBD1. The germline gives CDR1 MNHNS, CDR2 SASEGT. The CDR3 sequence is 15 residues long. The junction had 7 bases not matched to a gene; V was cut back by 3 bases and J by 4 bases.

The DNA for the CDR3 is TGCGCCAGCAGCGAGGTTCAGGGTAACACTGAAGCTTTCTTT. Its translation: CASSEVQGNTEAFF. The chain joins TRBV10-2 to TRBJ1-1; tentatively, D is TRBD1 (5 bases). The V gene lost 6 bases and the J gene lost 2 bases, with 13 bases spanning the gap. The CDR3 spans 14 residues. Germline values: CDR1 WSHSY, CDR2 SAAADI.

The chain is built from TRBV28 and TRBJ2-3; possibly TRBD1 for D (6 bases). This CDR3 is built from 16 residues. Germline CDR1 is MDHEN and CDR2 is SYDVKM. V lost 6 bases to trimming and J lost 3 bases, with 19 bases between them. CDR3 in amino acids: CASSRLQGYFTDTQYF. CDR3 DNA sequence: TGTGCCAGCAGCCGCCTACAGGGTTATTTTACAGATACGCAGTATTTT.

The sample holds one count of this clone. The V and J genes are TRBV28 and TRBJ2-1, with D possibly being TRBD2 (7 bases). V lost 5 bases and J 7 bases, leaving 18 bases between the germline ends. The CDR3 has 15 residues. Germline CDR1 and CDR2: MDHEN and SYDVKM. This CDR3 is CASSKGGTSQNEQFF. CDR3 DNA sequence: TGTGCCAGCAGTAAGGGGGGGACGTCCCAAAATGAGCAGTTCTTC.

The CDR3 spells CASLRAESNTEAFF. The CDR3 bases are TGTGCCAGTCTGAGGGCGGAATCGAACACTGAAGCTTTCTTT. This chain links TRBV7-8 with TRBJ1-1; D gene unclear. Trimming removed 9 bases from V and 1 base from J, with 15 bases in between. CDR3 length: 14 amino acids. Germline V gives CDR1 SGHVS, CDR2 FQNEAQ.

The chain links TRBV3-1 (or the pseudogene TRBV3-2) to TRBJ1-1, with no clear D. The CDR3 spans 15 residues. Per the germline V gene, CDR1 is LGHDT and CDR2 is YNNKEL (reference sequence). The V and J ends lost 4 bases and 0 bases respectively, with 12 bases between them. This chain's CDR3 is CASSLSSDMNTEAFF. The CDR3, as DNA: TGTGCCAGCAGCCTATCGTCAGACATGAACACTGAAGCTTTCTTT.

The count of this clone is one. This chain connects TRBV2 to TRBJ2-2, with 8 bases lining up with TRBD2. CDR1 and CDR2 (germline): SNHLY, FYNNEI. V lost 4 bases to trimming and J lost 7 bases; unmatched junction nucleotides: 5. The CDR3 sequence is 14 residues long. As DNA, the CDR3 is TGTGCCAGCAGTGGGGGCCTAGCGGGCGGGGAGCTGTTTTTT. Amino acid sequence: CASSGGLAGGELFF.

The V gene is TRBV29-1, the J gene TRBJ2-7, with 8 nucleotides matching TRBD1. With 7 bases clipped from V and 5 bases from J, the junction kept 10 bases outside the gene matches. The CDR3 covers 13 residues. The germline V gene encodes CDR1 SQVTM and CDR2 ANQGSEA. The CDR3 sequence: CSAWFRGRNEQYF. CDR3 DNA sequence: TGCAGCGCCTGGTTCAGGGGGCGGAACGAGCAGTACTTC.

The table lists this clone with a count of one. J is TRBJ1-3 and V is TRBV25-1; tentatively, D is TRBD1 (6 bases). This CDR3 is 15 amino acids long. Trimming removed 2 bases at V and 1 base at J, with 9 bases between. Germline-derived CDR1 and CDR2 are MGHDK and SYGVNS. In DNA form, the CDR3 reads TGTGCCAGCAGTGAACCCGGGACATCTGGAAACACCATATATTTT. Translation gives CASSEPGTSGNTIYF.

This clone was observed a few times. This chain joins TRBV19 and TRBJ1-4, with D perhaps matching TRBD1 (5 bases). Trimming took 7 bases from V and 6 from J, leaving 18 bases between them. The CDR3 has 15 amino acids. The germline V gene encodes CDR1 LNHDA and CDR2 SQIVND (reference sequence). CDR3 amino acids: CASNPPGTGDEKLFF. The CDR3 nucleotides read TGTGCCAGTAACCCCCCCGGGACGGGAGATGAAAAACTGTTTTTT.